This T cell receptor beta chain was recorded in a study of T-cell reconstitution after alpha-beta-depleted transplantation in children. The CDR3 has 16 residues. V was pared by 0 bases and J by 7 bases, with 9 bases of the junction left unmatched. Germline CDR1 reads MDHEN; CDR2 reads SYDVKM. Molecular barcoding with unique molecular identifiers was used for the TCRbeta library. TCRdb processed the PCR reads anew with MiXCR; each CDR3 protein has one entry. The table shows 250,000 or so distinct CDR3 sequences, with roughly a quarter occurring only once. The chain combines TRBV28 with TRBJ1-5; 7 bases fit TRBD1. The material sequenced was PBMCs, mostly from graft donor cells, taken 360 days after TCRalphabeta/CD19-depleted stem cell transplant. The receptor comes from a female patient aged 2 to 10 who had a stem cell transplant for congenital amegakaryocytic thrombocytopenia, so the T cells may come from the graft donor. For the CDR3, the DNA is TGTGCCAGCAGTTTATGGGGTGAGGGGGCAGGACAGCCCCAGCATTTT. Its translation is CASSLWGEGAGQPQHF.